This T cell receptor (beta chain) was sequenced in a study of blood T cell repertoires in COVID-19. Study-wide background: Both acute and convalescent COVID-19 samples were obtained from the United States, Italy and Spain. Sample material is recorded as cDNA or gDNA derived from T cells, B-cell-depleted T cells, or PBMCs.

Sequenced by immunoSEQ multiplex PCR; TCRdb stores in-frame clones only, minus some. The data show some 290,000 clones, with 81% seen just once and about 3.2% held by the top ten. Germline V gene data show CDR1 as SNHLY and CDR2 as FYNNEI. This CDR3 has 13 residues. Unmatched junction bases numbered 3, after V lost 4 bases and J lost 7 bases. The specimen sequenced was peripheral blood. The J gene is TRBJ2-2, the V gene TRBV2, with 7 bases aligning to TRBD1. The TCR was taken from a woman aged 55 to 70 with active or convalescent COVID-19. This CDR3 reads CASSGRQGGELFF. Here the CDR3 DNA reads TGTGCCAGCAGTGGCCGACAGGGCGGGGAGCTGTTTTTT.